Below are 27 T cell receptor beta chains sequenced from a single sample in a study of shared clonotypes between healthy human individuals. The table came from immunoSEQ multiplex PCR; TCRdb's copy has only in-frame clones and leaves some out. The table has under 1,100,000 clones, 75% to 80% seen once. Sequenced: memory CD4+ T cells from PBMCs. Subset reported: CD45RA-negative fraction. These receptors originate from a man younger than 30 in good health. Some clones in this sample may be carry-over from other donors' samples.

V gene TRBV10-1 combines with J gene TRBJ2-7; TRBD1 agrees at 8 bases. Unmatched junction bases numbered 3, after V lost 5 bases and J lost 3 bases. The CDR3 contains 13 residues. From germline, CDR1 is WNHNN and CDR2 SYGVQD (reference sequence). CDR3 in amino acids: CASSPGTGYEQYF. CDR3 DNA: TGCGCCAGCAGTCCCGGGACAGGCTACGAGCAGTACTTC.

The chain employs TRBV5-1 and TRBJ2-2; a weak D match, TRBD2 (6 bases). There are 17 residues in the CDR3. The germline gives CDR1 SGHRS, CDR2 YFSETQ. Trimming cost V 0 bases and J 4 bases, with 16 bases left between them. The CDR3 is CASSLESPGLSTGELFF. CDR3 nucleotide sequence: TGCGCCAGCAGCTTGGAATCCCCGGGACTGAGCACCGGGGAGCTGTTTTTT.

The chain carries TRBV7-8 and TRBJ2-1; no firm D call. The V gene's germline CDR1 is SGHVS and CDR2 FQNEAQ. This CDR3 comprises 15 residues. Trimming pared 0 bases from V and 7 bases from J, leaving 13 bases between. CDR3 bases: TGTGCCAGCAGCTTAGCGGAATCGCGCCGGAATGAGCAGTTCTTC. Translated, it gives CASSLAESRRNEQFF.

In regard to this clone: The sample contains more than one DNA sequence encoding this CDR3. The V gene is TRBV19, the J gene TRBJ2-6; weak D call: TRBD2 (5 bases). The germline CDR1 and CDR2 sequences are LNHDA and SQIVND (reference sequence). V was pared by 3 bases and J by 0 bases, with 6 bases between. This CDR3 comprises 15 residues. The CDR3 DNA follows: TGTGCCAGTAGTATGAGCGGCTCTGGGGCCAACGTCCTGACTTTC. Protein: CASSMSGSGANVLTF.

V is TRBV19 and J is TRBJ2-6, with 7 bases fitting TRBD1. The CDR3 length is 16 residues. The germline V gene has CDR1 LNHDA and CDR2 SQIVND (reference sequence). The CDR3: CASRDSSGSGANVLTF. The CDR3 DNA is TGTGCTAGTCGGGACAGTTCCGGCTCTGGGGCCAACGTCCTGACTTTC.

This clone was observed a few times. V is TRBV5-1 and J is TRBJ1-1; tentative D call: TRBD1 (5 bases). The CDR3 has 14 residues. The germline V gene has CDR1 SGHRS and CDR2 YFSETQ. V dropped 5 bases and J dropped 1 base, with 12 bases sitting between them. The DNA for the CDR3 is TGCGCCAGCAGAGGAGGGGTCTCGAACACTGAAGCTTTCTTT. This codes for CASRGGVSNTEAFF.

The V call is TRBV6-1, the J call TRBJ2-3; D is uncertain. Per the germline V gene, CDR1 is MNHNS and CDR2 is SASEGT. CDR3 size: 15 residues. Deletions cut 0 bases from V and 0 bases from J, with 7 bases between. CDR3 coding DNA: TGTGCCAGCAGTGAAGCGTCACAGAGCACAGATACGCAGTATTTT. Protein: CASSEASQSTDTQYF.

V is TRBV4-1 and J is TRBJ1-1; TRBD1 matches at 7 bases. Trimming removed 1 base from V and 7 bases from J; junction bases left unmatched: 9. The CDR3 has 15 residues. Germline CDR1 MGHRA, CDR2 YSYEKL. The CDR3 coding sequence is TGCGCCAGCAGCCAAGGCCCTGGGACAGCCCTTGAAGCTTTCTTT. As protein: CASSQGPGTALEAFF.

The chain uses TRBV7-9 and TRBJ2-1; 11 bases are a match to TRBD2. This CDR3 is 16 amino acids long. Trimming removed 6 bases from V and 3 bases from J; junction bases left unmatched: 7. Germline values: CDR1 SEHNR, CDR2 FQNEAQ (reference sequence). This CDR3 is CASRIQGTSGYNEQFF. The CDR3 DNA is TGTGCCAGCAGAATTCAAGGGACTAGCGGCTACAATGAGCAGTTCTTC. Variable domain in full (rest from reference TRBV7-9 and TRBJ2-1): DTGVSQNPRHKITKRGQNVTFRCDPISEHNRLYWYRQTLGQGPEFLTYFQNEAQLEKSRLLSDRFSAERPKGSFSTLEIQRTEQGDSAMYLCASRIQGTSGYNEQFFGPGTRLTVL.

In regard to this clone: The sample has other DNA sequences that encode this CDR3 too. CDR3 DNA sequence: TGCGCCAGCAGCTTGGAGGCAGGGTCCTACGAGCAGTACTTC. Protein sequence: CASSLEAGSYEQYF. The rearrangement uses TRBV5-1 and TRBJ2-7, with a possible D match to TRBD1 (5 bases). The CDR3 extends over 14 amino acids. Germline V gene sequence: CDR1 SGHRS, CDR2 YFSETQ. V lost 0 bases and J 1 base, leaving 8 bases between the germline ends.

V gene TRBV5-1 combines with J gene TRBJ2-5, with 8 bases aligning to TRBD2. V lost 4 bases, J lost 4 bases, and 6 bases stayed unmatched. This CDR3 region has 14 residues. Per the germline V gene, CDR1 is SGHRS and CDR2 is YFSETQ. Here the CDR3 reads CASSRNSGIETQYF. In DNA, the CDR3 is TGCGCCAGCAGCCGGAATAGCGGGATAGAGACCCAGTACTTC.

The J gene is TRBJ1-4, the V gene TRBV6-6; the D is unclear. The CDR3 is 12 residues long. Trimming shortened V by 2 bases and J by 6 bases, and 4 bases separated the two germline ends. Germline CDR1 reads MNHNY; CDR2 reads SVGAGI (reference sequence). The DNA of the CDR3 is TGTGCCAGCAGTTACCCCGATGAAAAACTGTTTTTT. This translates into CASSYPDEKLFF.

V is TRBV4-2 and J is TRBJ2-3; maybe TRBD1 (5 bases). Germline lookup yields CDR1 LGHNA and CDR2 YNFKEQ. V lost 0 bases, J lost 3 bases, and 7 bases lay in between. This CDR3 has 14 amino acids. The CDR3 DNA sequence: TGTGCCAGCAGCCAAGACAGGGCTACAGATACGCAGTATTTT. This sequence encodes CASSQDRATDTQYF.

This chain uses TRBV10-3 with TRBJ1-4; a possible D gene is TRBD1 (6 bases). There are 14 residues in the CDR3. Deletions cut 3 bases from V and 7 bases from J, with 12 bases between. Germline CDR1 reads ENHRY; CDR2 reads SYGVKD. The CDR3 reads CAISDSGGREKLFF. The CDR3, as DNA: TGTGCCATCAGTGATTCGGGGGGCCGTGAAAAACTGTTTTTT.

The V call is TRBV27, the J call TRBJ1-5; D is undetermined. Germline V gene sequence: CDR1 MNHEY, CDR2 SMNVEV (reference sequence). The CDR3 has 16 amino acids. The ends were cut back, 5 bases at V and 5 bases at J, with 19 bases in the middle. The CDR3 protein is CASSPPRVPGDQPQHF. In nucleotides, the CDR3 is TGTGCCAGCAGTCCCCCGAGGGTCCCCGGGGATCAGCCCCAGCATTTT.

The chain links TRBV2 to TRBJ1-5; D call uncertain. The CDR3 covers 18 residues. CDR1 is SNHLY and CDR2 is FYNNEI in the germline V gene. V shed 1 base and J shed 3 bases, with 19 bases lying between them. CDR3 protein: CASSEGPTHRANNQPQHF. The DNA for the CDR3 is TGTGCCAGCAGTGAAGGCCCGACCCACCGGGCAAACAATCAGCCCCAGCATTTT.

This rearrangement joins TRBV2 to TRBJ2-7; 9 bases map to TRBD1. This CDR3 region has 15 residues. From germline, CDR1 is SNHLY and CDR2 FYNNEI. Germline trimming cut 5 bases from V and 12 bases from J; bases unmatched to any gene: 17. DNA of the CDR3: TGTGCCAGCAGTCCAAAGGGACAGGGAGCGGTTAACCCGTACTTC. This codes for CASSPKGQGAVNPYF.

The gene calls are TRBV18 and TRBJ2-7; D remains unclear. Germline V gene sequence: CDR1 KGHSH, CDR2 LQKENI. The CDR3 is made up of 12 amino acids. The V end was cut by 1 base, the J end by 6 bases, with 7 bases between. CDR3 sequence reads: CASSPQPGEQYF. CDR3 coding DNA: TGTGCCAGCTCACCACAACCGGGCGAGCAGTACTTC.

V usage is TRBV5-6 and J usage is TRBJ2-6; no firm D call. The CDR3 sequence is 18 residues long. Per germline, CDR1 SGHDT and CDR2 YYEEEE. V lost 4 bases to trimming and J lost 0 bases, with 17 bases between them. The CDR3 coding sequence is TGTGCCAGCAGCGCCCGAGGCACGGCTTCCTCTGGGGCCAACGTCCTGACTTTC. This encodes CASSARGTASSGANVLTF.

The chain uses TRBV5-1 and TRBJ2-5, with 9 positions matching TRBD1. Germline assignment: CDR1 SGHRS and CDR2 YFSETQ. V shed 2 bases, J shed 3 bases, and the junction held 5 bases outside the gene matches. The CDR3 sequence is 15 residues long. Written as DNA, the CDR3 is TGCGCCAGCAGCTTACTGACAGGGGGAGAAGAGACCCAGTACTTC. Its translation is CASSLLTGGEETQYF.

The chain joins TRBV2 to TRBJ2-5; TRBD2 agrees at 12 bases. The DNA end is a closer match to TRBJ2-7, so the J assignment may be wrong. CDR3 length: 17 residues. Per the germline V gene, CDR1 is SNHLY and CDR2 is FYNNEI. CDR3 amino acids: CASSFPATSGSFYEQYF. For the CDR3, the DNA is TGTGCCAGCAGTTTCCCGGCGACTAGCGGGAGTTTCTACGAGCAGTACTTC.

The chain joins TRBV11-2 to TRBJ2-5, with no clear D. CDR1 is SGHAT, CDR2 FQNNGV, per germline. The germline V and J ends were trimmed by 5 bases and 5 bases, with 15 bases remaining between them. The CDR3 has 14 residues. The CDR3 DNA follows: TGTGCCAGCAGCGCCTGGGATGGGTTGGAGACCCAGTACTTC. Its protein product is CASSAWDGLETQYF.

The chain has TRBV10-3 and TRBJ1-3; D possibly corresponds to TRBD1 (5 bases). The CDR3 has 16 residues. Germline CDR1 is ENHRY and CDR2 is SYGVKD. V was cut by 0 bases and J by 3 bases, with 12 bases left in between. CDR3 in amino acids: CAISESGLGLGNTIYF. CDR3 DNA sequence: TGTGCCATCAGTGAGTCGGGACTCGGACTTGGAAACACCATATATTTT.

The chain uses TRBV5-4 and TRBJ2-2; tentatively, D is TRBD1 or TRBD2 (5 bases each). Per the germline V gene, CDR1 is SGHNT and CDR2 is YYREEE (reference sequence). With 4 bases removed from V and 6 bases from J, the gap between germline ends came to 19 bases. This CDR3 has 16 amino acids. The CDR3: CASSRGPVGFAGELFF. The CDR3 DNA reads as TGTGCCAGCAGCCGGGGACCGGTTGGGTTTGCCGGGGAGCTGTTTTTT.

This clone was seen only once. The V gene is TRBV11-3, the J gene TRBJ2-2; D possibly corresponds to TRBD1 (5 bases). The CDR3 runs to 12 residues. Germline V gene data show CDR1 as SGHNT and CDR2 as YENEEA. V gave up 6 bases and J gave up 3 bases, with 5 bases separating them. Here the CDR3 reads CASRQDTGELFF. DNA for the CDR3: TGTGCCAGCAGACAGGACACCGGGGAGCTGTTTTTT.

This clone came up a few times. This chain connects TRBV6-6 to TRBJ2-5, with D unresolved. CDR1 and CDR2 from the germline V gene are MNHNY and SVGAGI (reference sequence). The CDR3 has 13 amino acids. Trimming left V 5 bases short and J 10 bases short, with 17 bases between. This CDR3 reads CASSTGNPRDQYF. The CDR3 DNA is TGTGCCAGCAGTACTGGTAACCCAAGAGACCAGTACTTC.

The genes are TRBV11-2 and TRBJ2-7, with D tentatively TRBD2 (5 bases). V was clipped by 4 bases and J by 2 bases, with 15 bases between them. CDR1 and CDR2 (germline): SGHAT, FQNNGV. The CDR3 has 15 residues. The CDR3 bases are TGTGCCAGCAGCTCTCCCCGGACTCGAGCCTACGAGCAGTACTTC. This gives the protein CASSSPRTRAYEQYF. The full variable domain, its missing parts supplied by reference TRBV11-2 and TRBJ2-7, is EAGVAQSPRYKIIEKRQSVAFWCNPISGHATLYWYQQILGQGPKLLIQFQNNGVVDDSQLPKDRFSAERLKGVDSTLKIQPAKLEDSAVYLCASSSPRTRAYEQYFGPGTRLTVT.